This T cell receptor (beta chain) emerged from a study of a mutant IDH1 vaccine in newly diagnosed glioma. Study in general: Averaging 40.4 years of age, treated patients were roughly 60% male and approximately 40% female.

CDR3 size: 12 residues. Trimming cost V 7 bases and J 12 bases, with 19 bases left between them. The germline V gene has CDR1 MNHNS and CDR2 SASEGT. Indicated time point: week 47, end of study. A single vaccine dose contained 300 ug of mutant IDH1 20-mer peptide, and topical imiquimod was used with it. Assay used: immunoSEQ multiplex PCR; TCRdb lists only in-frame clones, some missing. The sample holds around 11,000 clones, about four fifths seen once. This clone appeared a single time. Antigen specificity is unknown. The sample consisted of PBMCs, taken from a glioma patient whose treatment included an IDH1 peptide vaccine. V is TRBV6-1 and J is TRBJ2-7; the D gene is possibly TRBD1 (6 bases). The clonotype originates from a young man with glioma. The CDR3 loop reads CASTPPWGPGYF. In DNA, the CDR3 is TGTGCCAGCACCCCCCCGTGGGGGCCAGGGTACTTC.